These 23 T cell receptor beta chains came from one sample sequenced in a study of regulatory T cells in long-lasting Graves disease (dated by TCRdb to 2020 to 2022). The sample's time point label is to be understood as: newly diagnosed GD, antithyroid drugs for less than 3 months. For both TCR sequencing and RNA sequencing, RNA was extracted from PBMCs using TRIzol. Libraries were prepared through multiplex PCR. The sequencer was an Illumina HiSeq 4000. iRepertoire HTBI primers and Arm-PCR amplification of CDR3 regions were used to construct TCR beta libraries. TCRdb took the public reads, trimmed them with fastp at Q25, ran MiXCR for clone calling and kept in-frame beta chains. Each entry merges the rows of one CDR3 protein and shows their most common DNA and genes. This sample holds approximately 230,000 distinct CDR3 sequences; around 17% were observed only once. Clones ranked in the top ten supply 22% of the sample.

Here the sequenced sample was peripheral blood mononuclear cells (PBMCs), taken at new diagnosis, from a patient treated with antithyroid drugs. Receptors originate from a female donor with Graves disease.

This clonotype was observed many times. This chain connects TRBV9 to TRBJ1-4; 9 nucleotides match TRBD1. The V gene's germline CDR1 is SGDLS and CDR2 YYNGEE. V dropped 0 bases and J dropped 0; count of bases not matched to a gene: 6. CDR3 length: 18 amino acids. The CDR3 loop reads CASSVEGTGISTNEKLFF. CDR3 coding DNA: TGTGCCAGCAGCGTAGAGGGGACAGGGATATCAACTAATGAAAAACTGTTTTTT.

This clonotype was observed a handful of times. This chain uses TRBV20-1 with TRBJ2-2; weak D call: TRBD1 (5 bases). Trimming stripped 6 bases from V and 7 bases from J, with 9 bases between. The CDR3 contains 11 residues. In germline, CDR1 is DFQATT, CDR2 SNEGSKA (reference sequence). CDR3 amino acids: CSAERGGELFF. CDR3 sequence (DNA): TGCAGTGCAGAAAGGGGCGGGGAGCTGTTTTTT.

This clonotype was observed at least ten times. J is TRBJ2-1 and V is TRBV18; D gene unclear. The V gene's germline CDR1 is KGHSH and CDR2 LQKENI. The V end lost 10 bases, the J end lost 4 bases, and 2 bases lay between the germline ends. The CDR3 extends over 9 amino acids. This CDR3 reads CAKYNEQFF. In DNA form, the CDR3 reads TGTGCCAAGTACAATGAGCAGTTCTTC.

The J gene is TRBJ2-3, the V gene TRBV9; 12 nucleotides agree with TRBD2. There are 15 residues in the CDR3. In germline, CDR1 is SGDLS, CDR2 YYNGEE. V lost 3 bases, J lost 6 bases, and 5 bases stayed unmatched. Here the CDR3 DNA reads TGTGCCAGCAGCGCCCTAGCGGGAGGGCCCGATACGCAGTATTTT. Amino acid sequence: CASSALAGGPDTQYF.

This clonotype was recorded at least ten times. The chain couples TRBV7-3 to TRBJ1-1; 7 nucleotides agree with TRBD1. CDR1 and CDR2 (germline): SGHTA, FQGTGA. This CDR3 comprises 14 residues. J was trimmed by 7 bases and V by 6 bases; bases with no gene match: 11. The DNA of the CDR3 is TGTGCCAGCAGACAAAGCAGGGGGTCGGGTGAAGCTTTCTTT. Translated, it gives CASRQSRGSGEAFF. The entire variable domain, with the rest obtained from reference TRBV7-3 and TRBJ1-1, is as follows: GAGVSQTPSNKVTEKGKYVELRCDPISGHTALYWYRQSLGQGPEFLIYFQGTGAADDSGLPNDRFFAVRPEGSVSTLKIQRTERGDSAVYLCASRQSRGSGEAFFGQGTRLTVV.

This clonotype has only a few counts. As DNA, the CDR3 is TGTGCCAGTAGTATAGATTCTTCAGGGCTAGGCTACACCTTC. It translates to CASSIDSSGLGYTF. The J gene is TRBJ1-2, the V gene TRBV19; D may be TRBD1 (5 bases). Germline assignment: CDR1 LNHDA and CDR2 SQIVND (reference sequence). Trimming removed 0 bases from V and 8 bases from J, with 13 bases in between. The CDR3 consists of 14 residues.

This clonotype was detected many times. This chain connects TRBV19 to TRBJ1-3; no clear D. Germline lookup yields CDR1 LNHDA and CDR2 SQIVND (reference sequence). CDR3 size: 14 residues. V dropped 2 bases and J dropped 0 bases, with 5 bases sitting between them. The CDR3 loop reads CASSIPSSGNTIYF. CDR3 DNA sequence: TGTGCCAGTAGTATACCGAGCTCTGGAAACACCATATATTTT.

This clonotype was detected ten times or more. This rearrangement joins TRBV7-2 to TRBJ2-3; a weak D match, TRBD1 (5 bases). Trimming removed 3 bases at V and 4 bases at J, with 14 bases between. Germline lookup yields CDR1 SGHTA and CDR2 FQGNSA. This CDR3 has 15 amino acids. The DNA for the CDR3 is TGTGCCAGCAGCTTGGGGCCTCAGGGCGCAGATACGCAGTATTTT. Protein: CASSLGPQGADTQYF.

This clonotype was recorded many times. The chain couples TRBV10-3 to TRBJ1-2, with D uncertain. V lost 2 bases to trimming and J lost 6 bases, with 7 bases between them. There are 12 residues in the CDR3. Germline assignment: CDR1 ENHRY and CDR2 SYGVKD. The CDR3: CAISEKIDGYTF. The CDR3 region has the DNA TGTGCCATCAGTGAGAAGATCGATGGCTACACCTTC.

This clonotype was recorded many times. The rearrangement uses TRBV28 and TRBJ2-2; D is unresolved. V lost 6 bases and J 4 bases, leaving 9 bases between the germline ends. This CDR3 contains 13 residues. The germline V gene has CDR1 MDHEN and CDR2 SYDVKM. CDR3: CASSLWVTGELFF. CDR3 coding DNA: TGTGCCAGCAGCCTCTGGGTCACCGGGGAGCTGTTTTTT. Based on the CDR3 plus reference TRBV28 and TRBJ2-2, the full variable domain is DVKVTQSSRYLVKRTGEKVFLECVQDMDHENMFWYRQDPGLGLRLIYFSYDVKMKEKGDIPEGYSVSREKKERFSLILESASTNQTSMYLCASSLWVTGELFFGEGSRLTVL.

This clonotype was counted a few times. The chain is built from TRBV6-5 and TRBJ2-3, with D unresolved. The germline V and J ends were trimmed by 0 bases and 6 bases, with 4 bases remaining between them. CDR1 is MNHEY and CDR2 is SVGAGI in the germline V gene. The CDR3 length is 12 residues. The CDR3 region has the DNA TGTGCCAGCAGTTACTCAAGGGATACGCAGTATTTT. Amino acids: CASSYSRDTQYF.

V usage is TRBV7-2 and J usage is TRBJ2-7; the match to TRBD1 covers 7 bases. V was clipped by 0 bases and J by 3 bases; unmatched bases: 2. CDR1 is SGHTA, CDR2 FQGNSA, per germline. This CDR3 is built from 14 residues. CDR3 loop: CASSLATGVYEQYF. Written as DNA, the CDR3 is TGTGCCAGCAGCTTAGCCACAGGGGTCTACGAGCAGTACTTC.

This clonotype appeared many times. The chain uses TRBV6-5 and TRBJ1-5; D unresolved. Trimming pared 0 bases from V and 6 bases from J, leaving 6 bases between. The CDR3 has 13 residues. Germline loops: CDR1 MNHEY, CDR2 SVGAGI. DNA of the CDR3: TGTGCCAGCAGTTACTCGGGGAGTCAGCCCCAGCATTTT. Its protein product is CASSYSGSQPQHF.

This clonotype was counted many times. This rearrangement joins TRBV28 to TRBJ2-7; 10 nucleotides line up with TRBD2. The V gene end was trimmed by 4 bases and the J gene end by 4 bases; junction bases not matched to a gene: 10. This CDR3 has 16 amino acids. CDR1 and CDR2 (germline): MDHEN, SYDVKM. The CDR3 protein is CASSSDLRAGGYEQYF. The CDR3 DNA reads as TGTGCCAGCAGTTCCGACCTAAGAGCGGGAGGGTACGAGCAGTACTTC.

This clonotype was seen many times. The chain links TRBV2 to TRBJ1-1; D remains unclear. Trimming took 4 bases from V and 7 from J, leaving 7 bases between them. CDR3 size: 11 residues. CDR1 and CDR2 from the germline V gene are SNHLY and FYNNEI. The CDR3 DNA sequence: TGTGCCAGCAGTGGTGCAAATGAAGCTTTCTTT. Amino acids: CASSGANEAFF.

This clonotype was found many times. With a much larger clone just one base away, this may be a read error. The genes are TRBV28 and TRBJ2-7, with 10 nucleotides matching TRBD1. The CDR3 length is 15 residues. The junction had 11 bases not matched to a gene; V was cut back by 6 bases and J by 6 bases. Germline V CDR1 and CDR2: MDHEN, SYDVKM. CDR3 nucleotides: TGTGCCAGCAGCCTTTCCGGGACAGGGGTATGCGAGCAGTACTTC. This codes for CASSLSGTGVCEQYF.

This chain connects TRBV20-1 to TRBJ2-3; no clear D gene. The V and J ends lost 5 bases and 4 bases respectively, with 16 bases between them. This CDR3 contains 14 residues. Germline loops: CDR1 DFQATT, CDR2 SNEGSKA (reference sequence). The CDR3 sequence is CSAAGGVPPDTQYF. In DNA form, the CDR3 reads TGCAGTGCTGCCGGCGGCGTGCCTCCAGATACGCAGTATTTT.

This clonotype appeared many times. V gene TRBV2 combines with J gene TRBJ2-5; the match to TRBD2 covers 10 bases. J lost 5 bases, V lost 5 bases, and 11 bases had no gene match. CDR3 length: 16 amino acids. The germline CDR1 and CDR2 sequences are SNHLY and FYNNEI. CDR3 nucleotides: TGTGCCAGCAGTCCAAGCGGGAGGGCCAAAGGGGAGACCCAGTACTTC. This encodes CASSPSGRAKGETQYF.

This clonotype has only a few counts. The rearrangement links TRBV14 to TRBJ1-2; perhaps TRBD1 as D (6 bases). With 0 bases removed from V and 4 bases from J, the gap between germline ends came to 12 bases. Germline CDR1 is SGHDN and CDR2 is FVKESK. This CDR3 comprises 15 residues. CDR3 loop: CASSQDVGGLYGYTF. The CDR3 region has the DNA TGTGCCAGCAGCCAAGATGTGGGGGGCCTCTATGGCTACACCTTC.

Note on this clonotype: One base away lies a much larger clone, so this may be a sequencing read error. The J gene is TRBJ1-1, the V gene TRBV28; weak D call: TRBD1 (5 bases). The CDR3 has 12 amino acids. Germline lookup yields CDR1 MDHEN and CDR2 SYDVKM. V was cut by 7 bases and J by 1 base, with 7 bases left in between. As DNA, the CDR3 is TGTGCCAGCAAGGGGCCGAACACTGAAGCTTTCTTT. It encodes CASKGPNTEAFF. Based on the CDR3 plus reference TRBV28 and TRBJ1-1, the full variable domain is DVKVTQSSRYLVKRTGEKVFLECVQDMDHENMFWYRQDPGLGLRLIYFSYDVKMKEKGDIPEGYSVSREKKERFSLILESASTNQTSMYLCASKGPNTEAFFGQGTRLTVV.

This clonotype was observed at least ten times. This rearrangement joins TRBV11-2 to TRBJ2-1; TRBD2 agrees at 7 bases. This CDR3 is 15 amino acids long. J lost 8 bases, V lost 4 bases, and 11 bases had no gene match. Germline loops: CDR1 SGHAT, CDR2 FQNNGV. CDR3 amino acids: CASSSRTGLADEQFF. For the CDR3, the DNA is TGTGCCAGCAGCTCCCGAACCGGGCTAGCGGATGAGCAGTTCTTC.

The genes are TRBV9 and TRBJ2-5, with 15 bases identical to TRBD2. V shed 0 bases and J 11 bases; nucleotides not matched to a gene: 23. Germline CDR1 SGDLS, CDR2 YYNGEE. The CDR3 has 21 amino acids. The CDR3 nucleotides are TGTGCCAGCAGCGTAGTTCCCCTCGGACTAGCGGGAGGGCCTTCCTACAATGGGCAGTACTTC. As protein: CASSVVPLGLAGGPSYNGQYF.

This rearrangement joins TRBV19 to TRBJ2-7; the match to TRBD1 covers 8 bases. The V gene's germline CDR1 is LNHDA and CDR2 SQIVND (reference sequence). V shed 6 bases, J shed 7 bases, and the junction held 11 bases outside the gene matches. The length of the CDR3 is 14 residues. This CDR3 is CASREDRAAREQYF. DNA for the CDR3: TGTGCCAGTAGGGAGGACAGGGCTGCTCGTGAGCAGTACTTC.